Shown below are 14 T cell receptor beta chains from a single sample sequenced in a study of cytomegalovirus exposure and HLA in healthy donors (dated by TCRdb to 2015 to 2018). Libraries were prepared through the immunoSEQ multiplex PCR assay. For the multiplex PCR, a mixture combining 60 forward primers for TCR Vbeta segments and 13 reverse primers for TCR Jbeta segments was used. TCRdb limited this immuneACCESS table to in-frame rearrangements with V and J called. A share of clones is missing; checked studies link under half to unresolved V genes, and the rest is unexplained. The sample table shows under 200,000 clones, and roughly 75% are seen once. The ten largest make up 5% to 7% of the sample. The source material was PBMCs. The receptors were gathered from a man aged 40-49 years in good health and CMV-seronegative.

The CDR3 sequence is CASSIRQGWAGELFF. CDR3 in DNA: TGTGCCAGTAGTATTAGACAGGGGTGGGCCGGGGAGCTGTTTTTT. V is TRBV19 and J is TRBJ2-2; 8 bases fit TRBD1. Per germline, CDR1 LNHDA and CDR2 SQIVND (reference sequence). Losses at the gene ends were 3 bases for V and 6 bases for J; bases not matched to a gene: 6. CDR3 length: 15 residues.

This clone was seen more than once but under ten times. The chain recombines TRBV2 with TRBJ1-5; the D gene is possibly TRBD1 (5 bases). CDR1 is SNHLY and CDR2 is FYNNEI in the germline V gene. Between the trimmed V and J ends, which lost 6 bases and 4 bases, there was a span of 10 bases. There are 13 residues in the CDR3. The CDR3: CASRSGINQPQHF. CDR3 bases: TGTGCCAGCAGGTCAGGGATAAATCAGCCCCAGCATTTT.

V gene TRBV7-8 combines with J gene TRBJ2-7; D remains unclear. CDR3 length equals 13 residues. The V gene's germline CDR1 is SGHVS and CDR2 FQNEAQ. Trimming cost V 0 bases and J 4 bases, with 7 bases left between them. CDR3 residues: CASSLAVSYEQYF. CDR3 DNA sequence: TGTGCCAGCAGCTTAGCGGTGAGTTACGAGCAGTACTTC.

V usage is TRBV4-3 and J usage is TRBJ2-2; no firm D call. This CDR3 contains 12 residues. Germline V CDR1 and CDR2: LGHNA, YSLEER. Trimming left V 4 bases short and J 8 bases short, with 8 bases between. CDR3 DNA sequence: TGCGCCAGCAGCCGACTCCCGGGGGAGCTGTTTTTT. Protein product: CASSRLPGELFF.

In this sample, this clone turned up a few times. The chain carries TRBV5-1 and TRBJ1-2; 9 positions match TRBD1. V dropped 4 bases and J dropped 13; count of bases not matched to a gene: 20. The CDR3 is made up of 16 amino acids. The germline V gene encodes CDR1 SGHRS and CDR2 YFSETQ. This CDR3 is CASSQDLTGGSFSGTF. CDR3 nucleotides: TGCGCCAGCAGCCAGGATTTGACAGGGGGTTCTTTTTCGGGCACCTTC.

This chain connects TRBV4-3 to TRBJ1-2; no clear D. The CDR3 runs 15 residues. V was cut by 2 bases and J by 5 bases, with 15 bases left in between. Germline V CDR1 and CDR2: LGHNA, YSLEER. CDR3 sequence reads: CASSQPQESVYGYTF. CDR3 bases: TGCGCCAGCAGCCAACCTCAAGAGTCGGTTTATGGCTACACCTTC.

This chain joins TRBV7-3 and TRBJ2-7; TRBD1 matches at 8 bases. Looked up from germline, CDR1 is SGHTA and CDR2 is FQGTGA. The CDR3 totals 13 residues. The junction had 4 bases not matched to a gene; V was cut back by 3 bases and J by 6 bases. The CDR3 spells CASSFDRGGEQYF. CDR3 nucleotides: TGTGCCAGCAGCTTCGACAGGGGAGGCGAGCAGTACTTC.

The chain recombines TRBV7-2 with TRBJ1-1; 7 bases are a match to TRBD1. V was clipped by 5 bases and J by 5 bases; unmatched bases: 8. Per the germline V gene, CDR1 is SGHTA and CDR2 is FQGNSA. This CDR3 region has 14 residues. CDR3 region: CASSLNRGGTEAFF. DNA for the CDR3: TGTGCCAGCAGCCTAAACAGGGGCGGGACTGAAGCTTTCTTT.

The CDR3 nucleotides read TGTGCCAGCAGTTATAGCGGGAGGGCTGGGGACGAGCAGTACTTC. This translates into CASSYSGRAGDEQYF. The chain uses TRBV6-5 and TRBJ2-7; 11 bases agree with TRBD2. Trimming at V came to 3 bases and at J to 5 bases, leaving 6 bases not matched to a gene. Germline lookup yields CDR1 MNHEY and CDR2 SVGAGI. This CDR3 is built from 15 residues.

CDR3 in DNA: TGCGCCAGCAGCCCTAGGGACAGGGGAGGAAAACTGTTTTTT. It codes for CASSPRDRGGKLFF. The V gene is TRBV5-1, the J gene TRBJ1-4; TRBD1 matches 10 bases. The CDR3 spans 14 residues. Unmatched junction bases numbered 7, after V lost 4 bases and J lost 10 bases. Germline CDR1 is SGHRS and CDR2 is YFSETQ.

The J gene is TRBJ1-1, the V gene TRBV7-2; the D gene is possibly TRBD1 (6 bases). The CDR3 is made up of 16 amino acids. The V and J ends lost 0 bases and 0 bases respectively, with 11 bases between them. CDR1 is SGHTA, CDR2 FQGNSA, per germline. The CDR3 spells CASSLATGRMNTEAFF. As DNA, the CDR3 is TGTGCCAGCAGCTTAGCGACAGGCCGGATGAACACTGAAGCTTTCTTT.

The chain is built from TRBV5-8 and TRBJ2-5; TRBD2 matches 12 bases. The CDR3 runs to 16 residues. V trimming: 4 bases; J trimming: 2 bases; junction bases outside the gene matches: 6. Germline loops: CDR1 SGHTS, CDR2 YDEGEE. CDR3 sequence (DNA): TGTGCCAGCAGCCTGTACCTAGCGGGAGGGCAAGAGACCCAGTACTTC. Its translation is CASSLYLAGGQETQYF.

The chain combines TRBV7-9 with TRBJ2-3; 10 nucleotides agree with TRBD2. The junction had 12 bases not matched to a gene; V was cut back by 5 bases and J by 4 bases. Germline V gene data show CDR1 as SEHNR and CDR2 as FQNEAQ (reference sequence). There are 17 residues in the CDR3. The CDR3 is CASSPHGPGLAPDTQYF. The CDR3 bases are TGTGCCAGCAGCCCGCATGGACCGGGACTAGCGCCAGATACGCAGTATTTT.

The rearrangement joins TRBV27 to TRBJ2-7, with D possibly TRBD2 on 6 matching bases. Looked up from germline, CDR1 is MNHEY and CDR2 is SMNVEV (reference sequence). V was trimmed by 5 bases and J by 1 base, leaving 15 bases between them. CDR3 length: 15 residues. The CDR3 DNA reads TGTGCCAGCAGTGATCGTCTGCGGGGTTCCTACGAGCAGTACTTC. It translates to CASSDRLRGSYEQYF.